This entry lists 22 T cell receptor beta chains sequenced from one sample in a study of blood T cell repertoires in COVID-19. The method was immunoSEQ multiplex PCR; TCRdb's version includes in-frame clones alone and lacks a portion of them. The sample has 90,000 to 100,000 clones; around 92% are singletons. Specimen: peripheral blood. The receptors were sampled from a man aged 50 to 60 with COVID-19, enrolled during active disease.

This chain joins TRBV20-1 and TRBJ1-6, with D tentatively TRBD1 (5 bases). CDR3 length equals 15 residues. Trimming removed 3 bases from V and 4 bases from J, with 13 bases in between. The germline gives CDR1 DFQATT, CDR2 SNEGSKA (reference sequence). For the CDR3, the DNA is TGCAGTGCTAGTCAGGAAGGGGTTTATAATTCACCCCTCCACTTT. Translating it yields CSASQEGVYNSPLHF.

This clone has just a few counts. The CDR3 sequence: CAWELEARSPLHF. CDR3 nucleotides: TGTGCCTGGGAACTCGAAGCTCGTTCACCCCTCCACTTT. This chain uses TRBV30 with TRBJ1-6; D is unresolved. The germline V and J ends were trimmed by 5 bases and 9 bases, with 14 bases remaining between them. The CDR3 is 13 residues long. Germline V lookup: CDR1 GTSNPN, CDR2 SVGIG (reference sequence).

The chain has TRBV29-1 and TRBJ2-7; a weak D match, TRBD1 (5 bases). Trimming took off 0 bases at V and 12 bases at J, with 15 bases between the two ends. Germline values: CDR1 SQVTM, CDR2 ANQGSEA. The CDR3 consists of 12 residues. The chain's CDR3 is CSVEEGVGHRYF. The CDR3 DNA is TGCAGCGTTGAAGAAGGTGTAGGACATCGGTACTTC.

This chain joins TRBV2 and TRBJ1-2; 7 bases match TRBD1. The germline CDR1 and CDR2 sequences are SNHLY and FYNNEI. The CDR3 extends over 13 amino acids. J was trimmed by 2 bases and V by 8 bases; bases with no gene match: 5. DNA of the CDR3: TGTGCCAGCCTTGCGACAGGGAACTATGGCTACACCTTC. Translated, it gives CASLATGNYGYTF. The full variable domain, rest sourced from reference TRBV2 and TRBJ1-2, is EPEVTQTPSHQVTQMGQEVILRCVPISNHLYFYWYRQILGQKVEFLVSFYNNEISEKSEIFDDQFSVERPDGSNFTLKIRSTKLEDSAMYFCASLATGNYGYTFGSGTRLTVV.

The chain recombines TRBV2 with TRBJ2-5; TRBD1 aligns across 9 bases. Germline CDR1 SNHLY, CDR2 FYNNEI. This CDR3 has 14 amino acids. V lost 4 bases, J lost 4 bases, and 4 bases stayed unmatched. The CDR3 spells CASSGNRGRETQYF. The CDR3, as DNA: TGTGCCAGCAGTGGAAACAGGGGGCGAGAGACCCAGTACTTC. Full variable domain (missing parts from reference TRBV2 and TRBJ2-5): EPEVTQTPSHQVTQMGQEVILRCVPISNHLYFYWYRQILGQKVEFLVSFYNNEISEKSEIFDDQFSVERPDGSNFTLKIRSTKLEDSAMYFCASSGNRGRETQYFGPGTRLLVL.

The chain couples TRBV19 to TRBJ1-1, with D tentatively TRBD1 (6 bases). There are 15 residues in the CDR3. Looked up from germline, CDR1 is LNHDA and CDR2 is SQIVND (reference sequence). The V end was cut by 7 bases, the J end by 3 bases, with 18 bases between. The CDR3 DNA reads TGTGCCAGTAAGGGGACAAGGTCGGGCGACACTGAAGCTTTCTTT. It specifies CASKGTRSGDTEAFF.

Note on this clone: Additional DNA sequences in this sample encode the identical CDR3. The chain links TRBV5-1 to TRBJ2-7, with a possible D match to TRBD1 (7 bases). This CDR3 is built from 14 residues. Germline V gene data show CDR1 as SGHRS and CDR2 as YFSETQ. The V and J ends lost 0 bases and 1 base respectively, with 8 bases between them. In nucleotides, the CDR3 is TGCGCCAGCAGCTTGGCAGGGGGGTCCTACGAGCAGTACTTC. It encodes CASSLAGGSYEQYF.

V and J are TRBV7-2 and TRBJ1-3; maybe TRBD1 (5 bases). Germline V gene lookup returns CDR1 SGHTA and CDR2 FQGNSA. Trimming removed 6 bases at V and 4 bases at J, with 10 bases between. The CDR3 spans 13 residues. The CDR3 region has the DNA TGTGCCAGCAGTTCACGACAGGGAAACACCATATATTTT. Translation gives CASSSRQGNTIYF.

This chain joins TRBV5-4 and TRBJ1-3; a possible D gene is TRBD1 (6 bases). The V gene's germline CDR1 is SGHNT and CDR2 YYREEE (reference sequence). The CDR3 length is 15 residues. V gave up 4 bases and J gave up 2 bases, with 13 bases separating them. This CDR3 reads CASSTDTGPGNTIYF. The CDR3, as DNA: TGTGCCAGCAGCACAGATACAGGGCCTGGAAACACCATATATTTT.

This sequence joins TRBV7-2 and TRBJ1-6; the D is unclear. Trimming stripped 1 base from V and 7 bases from J, with 8 bases between. This CDR3 region has 14 residues. The germline V gene encodes CDR1 SGHTA and CDR2 FQGNSA. The CDR3, as DNA: TGTGCCAGCAGCTTAGACAGAAGAAATTCACCCCTCCACTTT. It encodes CASSLDRRNSPLHF.

The chain carries TRBV29-1 and TRBJ2-5; D gene ambiguous. CDR1 is SQVTM, CDR2 ANQGSEA, per germline. This CDR3 region has 12 residues. Trimming cost V 8 bases and J 6 bases, with 16 bases left between them. CDR3 sequence: CSFRGPEKTQYF. In DNA, the CDR3 is TGCAGCTTTCGCGGTCCCGAAAAGACCCAGTACTTC.

CDR3: CASSEGLGGLNEQFF. The CDR3 DNA follows: TGTGCCAGCAGCGAGGGACTAGGCGGGCTCAATGAGCAGTTCTTC. This chain links TRBV7-2 with TRBJ2-1, with 8 bases matching TRBD2. Looked up from germline, CDR1 is SGHTA and CDR2 is FQGNSA. Trimming removed 5 bases from V and 6 bases from J; junction bases left unmatched: 9. CDR3 size: 15 residues.

This clone was recorded once. The gene calls are TRBV2 and TRBJ1-2, with D uncertain. With 6 bases removed from V and 8 bases from J, the gap between germline ends came to 19 bases. The CDR3 loop spans 14 amino acids. Germline assignment: CDR1 SNHLY and CDR2 FYNNEI. CDR3 sequence: CASRAQTGPGGYTF. CDR3 sequence (DNA): TGTGCCAGCAGGGCCCAGACCGGCCCCGGGGGCTACACCTTC.

The chain combines TRBV6-6 with TRBJ2-1; D is perhaps TRBD2 (7 bases). The CDR3 consists of 16 residues. Trimming shortened V by 0 bases and J by 8 bases, and 17 bases separated the two germline ends. CDR1 and CDR2 (germline): MNHNY, SVGAGI (reference sequence). CDR3 nucleotides: TGTGCCAGCAGTTACTCGAGGGGGGGCCTCAGTTATGAGCAGTTCTTC. It yields the protein CASSYSRGGLSYEQFF.

The CDR3 sequence: CASSEALTGDGYTF. The CDR3 DNA is TGTGCCAGCAGTGAAGCGCTGACAGGGGATGGCTACACCTTC. This chain uses TRBV6-1 with TRBJ1-2; TRBD1 aligns across 8 bases. Germline loops: CDR1 MNHNS, CDR2 SASEGT. CDR3 length: 14 amino acids. The V gene end was trimmed by 0 bases and the J gene end by 6 bases; junction bases not matched to a gene: 3.

In this sample, this clone turned up a few times. The chain combines TRBV7-3 with TRBJ2-1, with 10 bases that match TRBD2. Germline CDR1 reads SGHTA; CDR2 reads FQGTGA. The CDR3 has 15 amino acids. Losses at the gene ends were 5 bases for V and 5 bases for J; bases not matched to a gene: 6. The CDR3 DNA reads as TGTGCCAGCAGCCCCAGTAGCGGGGGGCACAATGAGCAGTTCTTC. It specifies CASSPSSGGHNEQFF.

V is TRBV7-9 and J is TRBJ1-4; possible D gene TRBD1, 6 bases. V dropped 3 bases and J dropped 4 bases, with 15 bases sitting between them. The CDR3 is 16 amino acids. Germline CDR1 and CDR2: SEHNR and FQNEAQ (reference sequence). CDR3: CASSLGQGPHNEKLFF. The CDR3 DNA follows: TGTGCCAGCAGCTTGGGACAAGGGCCTCATAATGAAAAACTGTTTTTT.

This clone was observed a single time. The V call is TRBV19, the J call TRBJ2-7, with 9 bases identical to TRBD2. The germline V gene has CDR1 LNHDA and CDR2 SQIVND (reference sequence). V shed 3 bases and J 5 bases; nucleotides not matched to a gene: 11. CDR3 length: 16 amino acids. CDR3 region: CASSISGSGGLHEQYF. CDR3 DNA sequence: TGTGCCAGTAGTATCTCCGGGAGCGGGGGGCTCCACGAGCAGTACTTC.

The rearrangement uses TRBV30 and TRBJ1-5; D not resolved. V lost 0 bases and J 2 bases, leaving 8 bases between the germline ends. The germline gives CDR1 GTSNPN, CDR2 SVGIG (reference sequence). This CDR3 has 14 residues. The CDR3 DNA sequence: TGTGCCTGGAGTGTAATGGGAGGCAATCAGCCCCAGCATTTT. Amino acid sequence: CAWSVMGGNQPQHF.

The V gene is TRBV7-2, the J gene TRBJ2-1, with TRBD1 as a possible D gene (6 bases). Germline values: CDR1 SGHTA, CDR2 FQGNSA. V was pared by 1 base and J by 5 bases, with 15 bases between. This CDR3 region has 16 residues. DNA for the CDR3: TGTGCCAGCAGCTTAGGACCAGGGGCTATGGACAATGAGCAGTTCTTC. It specifies CASSLGPGAMDNEQFF.

This clone showed up just once. The chain couples TRBV6-5 to TRBJ1-2; a weak D match, TRBD1 (6 bases). Trimming shortened V by 4 bases and J by 7 bases, and 7 bases separated the two germline ends. The CDR3 runs 11 residues. Germline assignment: CDR1 MNHEY and CDR2 SVGAGI. CDR3 bases: TGTGCCAGCAGTTGGGGGCTTGGCTACACCTTC. Amino acids: CASSWGLGYTF.

V usage is TRBV11-2 and J usage is TRBJ2-5; maybe TRBD2 (6 bases). Germline CDR1 and CDR2: SGHAT and FQNNGV. V was cut by 1 base and J by 4 bases, with 13 bases left in between. CDR3 length: 15 amino acids. In DNA, the CDR3 is TGTGCCAGCAGCTTAGCGGGGGAGTTATCAGAGACCCAGTACTTC. It encodes CASSLAGELSETQYF.